The sequence of this T cell receptor (beta chain) was determined in a study of cytomegalovirus exposure and HLA in healthy donors. Study-wide points: The Asian-associated ancestry cluster reportedly had fewer N-insertions than the approximately 690-donor mean in a later analysis. The authors judged a highly shared variant cluster likely a sequencing artifact.

This clone was seen just once. Its antigen remains unidentified. The V segment lost 4 bases and the J segment 4 bases; nucleotides outside the gene matches: 6. The CDR3 has 14 residues. CDR1 is SGHNT and CDR2 is YENEEA in the germline V gene. Vbeta (60) and Jbeta (13) primers were used in the PCR. Produced via immunoSEQ multiplex PCR; TCRdb's table is partial and in-frame only. The data contain 250,000 to 300,000 clones, 84% of them singletons. The sample taken for sequencing was PBMCs. The receptor was derived from a woman aged 40 to 50 in good health and CMV-seropositive. The chain carries TRBV11-3 and TRBJ1-1; 7 bases agree with TRBD1. The CDR3 DNA is TGTGCCAGCAGCTCCCAGGGGGGCAGCACTGAAGCTTTCTTT. This translates into CASSSQGGSTEAFF.